This TCR beta chain was observed in a study of cytomegalovirus exposure and HLA in healthy donors. The study's findings and limits: According to the study, 150 to 200 TCR beta chains were cytomegalovirus-associated. Association of a missense DCLRE1C variant with TCR beta V- and J-gene trimming was reported in a later analysis.

As to this clone: The target antigen is unknown.

The primer mix had 60 Vbeta and 13 Jbeta primers. Using immunoSEQ multiplex PCR, the repertoire was profiled, and TCRdb retains in-frame clones only, with some absent. Among some 120,000 clones listed, 80% were seen once. The length of the CDR3 is 14 residues. CDR1 and CDR2 from the germline V gene are GTSNPN and SVGIG (reference sequence). V lost 0 bases, J lost 9 bases, and 11 bases stayed unmatched. Sample: PBMCs. This sequence originates from a male donor in good health and CMV-seronegative. This chain joins TRBV30 and TRBJ2-7; 7 bases align to TRBD1. CDR3 loop: CAWSVGGALQGQYF. CDR3 sequence (DNA): TGTGCCTGGAGTGTAGGGGGCGCGTTACAGGGGCAGTACTTC. Full variable domain (missing parts from reference TRBV30 and TRBJ2-7): SQTIHQWPATLVQPVGSPLSLECTVEGTSNPNLYWYRQAAGRGLQLLFYSVGIGQISSEVPQNLSASRPQDRQFILSSKKLLLSDSGFYLCAWSVGGALQGQYFGPGTRLTVT.